This T cell receptor (beta chain) appears in the sequencing data of a study of early stage breast cancer tumors. General study findings and limits: Comparing each tissue with blood distinguished tumor from normal in 14 of 16 patients. Enriched TCRB sequences shared across patients were mostly commonly generated sequences. Tumors had about 2.5-fold higher T cell density and higher clonality than adjacent normal breast tissue.

After removal of 5 bases from V and 2 bases from J, the junction contained 5 bases not matched to a gene. This CDR3 comprises 15 residues. Germline V CDR1 and CDR2: MNHEY, SVGAGI. The assay was immunoSEQ multiplex PCR, and TCRdb's table has in-frame clones only and misses some. The data contain about 72,000 clones, roughly three quarters of them singletons. Note on this clone: Its specificity is not known.

The receptor was derived from a person between 55 and 70 years old with breast cancer. This rearrangement joins TRBV6-5 to TRBJ1-4; TRBD1 matches 7 bases. Source material: blood. DNA for the CDR3: TGTGCCAGCAGTCGACAGGGTGCGACTAATGAAAAACTGTTTTTT. This codes for CASSRQGATNEKLFF.